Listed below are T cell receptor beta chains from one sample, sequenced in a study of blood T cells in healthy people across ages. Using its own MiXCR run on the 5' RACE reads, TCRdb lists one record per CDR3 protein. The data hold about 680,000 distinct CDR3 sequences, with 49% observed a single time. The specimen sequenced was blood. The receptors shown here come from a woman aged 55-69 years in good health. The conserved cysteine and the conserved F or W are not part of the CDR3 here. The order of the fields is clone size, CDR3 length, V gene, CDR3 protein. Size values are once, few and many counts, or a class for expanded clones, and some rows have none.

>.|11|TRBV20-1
SATEQKNTEAF
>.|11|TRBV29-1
SHKGGSYNEQY
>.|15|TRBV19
ASSIRQGSSGANVLT
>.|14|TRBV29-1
SVVQGLTPGRHEQF
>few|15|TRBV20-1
SASEPRDGGSTDTQY
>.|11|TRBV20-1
SARVLFYNEQY
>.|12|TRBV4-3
ASSQETEADTQY
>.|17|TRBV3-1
ASSQEHPGLAGGQETQY
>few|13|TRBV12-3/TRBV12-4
ASSLIPGQAHEQY
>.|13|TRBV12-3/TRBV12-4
ASTLSWTGVHEQY
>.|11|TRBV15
ATSSEVRGGYT
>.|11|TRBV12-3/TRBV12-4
ASTRRSREHYT
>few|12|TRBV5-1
ASSYQTDTYEQY
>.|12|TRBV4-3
ASSQSQGDSPLH
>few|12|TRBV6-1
ASQAGFGANVLT
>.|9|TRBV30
AWSTYNEQF
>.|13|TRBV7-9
ASSLQPAQSYEQY
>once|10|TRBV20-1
SARDDSFPLH
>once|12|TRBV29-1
SVNPGGPGNTIY
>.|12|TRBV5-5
ASSPSMGKGTQY
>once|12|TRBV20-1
SASRTSGLYEQY
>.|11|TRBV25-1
ASKPGQNYGYT
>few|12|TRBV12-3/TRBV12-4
ASSLRSGEQTQY
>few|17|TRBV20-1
SASPIGGEAVSLNQPQH
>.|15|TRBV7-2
ASSLEGRGWTNEKLF
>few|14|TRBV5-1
ASSLRTGGGTDTQY
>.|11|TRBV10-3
AIGGAGTDTQY
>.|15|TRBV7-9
ASSPGSVRDGSDTQY
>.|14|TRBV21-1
ASSRGQGRRSYEQY
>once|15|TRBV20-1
SARPARTGWSNQPQH
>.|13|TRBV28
ASKGGDRSYNEQF
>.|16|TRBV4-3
ASSQAPVSSGDKNIQY
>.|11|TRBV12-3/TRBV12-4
ASRLGQVYGYT
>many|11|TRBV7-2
ASSLDRVGEQF
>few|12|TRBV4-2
ASSQDWNTGELF
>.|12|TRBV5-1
ASSPMGGRYEQY
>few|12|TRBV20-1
SARYGDSGNTIY
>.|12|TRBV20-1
SARDPRGRDEQY
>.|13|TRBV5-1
ASSPTSWVYNEQF
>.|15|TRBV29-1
SVSGTGFIPSGNEQF
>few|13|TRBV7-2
ASSHRTGSTDTQY
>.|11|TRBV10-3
AISPTGDNEQY
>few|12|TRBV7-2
ASSLVDSTDTQY
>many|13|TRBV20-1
SARGASGSTDTQY
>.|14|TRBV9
ASSEGQGVYQNIQY
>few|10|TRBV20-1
SASRTPNEQF
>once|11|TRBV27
ASRKDRYDEQY
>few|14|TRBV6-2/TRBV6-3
ASSYRADLAKNIQY
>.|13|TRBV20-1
SAPQGPSPTNEQF
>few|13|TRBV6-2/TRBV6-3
ASSYWGAGEHEQY
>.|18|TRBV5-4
ASSPRTSGSVGGLKNIQY
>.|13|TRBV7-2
ASSLEGAGLSPLH
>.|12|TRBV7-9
ASSWDRWQETQY
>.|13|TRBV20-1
SARELAGGYNEQF
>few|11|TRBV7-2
AGGTSGHNEQF